The following is a TCR beta chain sequence with its context. Its matching antigen is unknown. One entry per CDR3 protein, called by TCRdb with MiXCR from the RT-PCR reads. The sample includes about 530,000 distinct CDR3 sequences, over 9.5% of them seen just once. This CDR3 has 10 residues. V lost 1 base, J lost 9 bases, and 4 bases lay in between. Germline-derived CDR1 and CDR2 are SQVTM and ANQGSEA. The sample belongs to a study of response to subunit inactivated influenza vaccine. Whole-study findings and limits: The authors put forward the suggestion that each seasonal influenza vaccination may bring in only a limited number of new T cells.

The chain couples TRBV29-1 to TRBJ2-1; D gene ambiguous. The sample here was PBMCs from blood, taken on the day of vaccination. The TCR sequence derives from a man between 50 and 59 years old who received an inactivated influenza vaccine. The CDR3 DNA reads TGCAGCGTTGAAGTCTCTGAGCAGTTCTTC. The encoded protein is CSVEVSEQFF.